The next 12 T cell receptor beta chains were all read from a single sample in a study of T cell responses to AZD1222 COVID-19 vaccine. Profiling relied on immunoSEQ multiplex PCR, and the TCRdb table lists in-frame clones only, not all of them. The repertoire holds 100,000 to 120,000 clones, with 80% to 90% as singletons. The material sequenced was peripheral blood, taken 28 days after the second AZD1222 dose. The receptors were gathered from an adult who received the AZD1222 COVID-19 vaccine.

This chain connects TRBV29-1 to TRBJ2-6; D gene unclear. V was pared by 5 bases and J by 0 bases, with 5 bases between. Per the germline V gene, CDR1 is SQVTM and CDR2 is ANQGSEA. The CDR3 runs 13 residues. CDR3 in DNA: TGCAGCGTTAGAACCTCTGGGGCCAACGTCCTGACTTTC. Translating it yields CSVRTSGANVLTF.

The chain is built from TRBV19 and TRBJ2-1, with 13 nucleotides matching TRBD2. This CDR3 has 16 residues. Trimming at V came to 4 bases and at J to 2 bases, leaving 2 bases not matched to a gene. Germline assignment: CDR1 LNHDA and CDR2 SQIVND (reference sequence). CDR3 residues: CASSTGLAGAYNEQFF. CDR3 coding DNA: TGTGCCAGTAGTACAGGACTAGCGGGAGCCTACAATGAGCAGTTCTTC.

V is TRBV27 and J is TRBJ2-1; D might be TRBD1 (6 bases). Germline V gene lookup returns CDR1 MNHEY and CDR2 SMNVEV (reference sequence). The CDR3 loop spans 14 amino acids. Trimming left V 2 bases short and J 5 bases short, with 10 bases between. CDR3 in amino acids: CASSLNGQHNEQFF. CDR3 coding DNA: TGTGCCAGCAGTTTAAACGGACAGCACAATGAGCAGTTCTTC.

This chain joins TRBV11-2 and TRBJ2-7; D not certain. Germline V gene lookup returns CDR1 SGHAT and CDR2 FQNNGV. The CDR3 is 14 residues long. The V end lost 5 bases, the J end lost 3 bases, and 14 bases lay between the germline ends. CDR3 sequence: CASSEVEKGYEQYF. The CDR3 DNA is TGTGCCAGCAGCGAGGTAGAAAAGGGCTACGAGCAGTACTTC.

The chain recombines TRBV18 with TRBJ1-1; 7 nucleotides match TRBD1. The J segment lost 0 bases and the V segment lost 0 bases, leaving 4 bases of the junction unmatched. Germline V gene lookup returns CDR1 KGHSH and CDR2 LQKENI. The CDR3 covers 16 residues. CDR3 sequence: CASSPPGTVMNTEAFF. CDR3 coding DNA: TGTGCCAGCTCACCACCCGGGACAGTTATGAACACTGAAGCTTTCTTT.

This clone was picked up one time. This chain joins TRBV7-2 and TRBJ1-6, with TRBD1 matching over 12 bases. The CDR3 totals 15 residues. Germline CDR1 and CDR2: SGHTA and FQGNSA. V lost 5 bases, J lost 6 bases, and 2 bases stayed unmatched. CDR3 region: CASSVGQGANSPLHF. In DNA form, the CDR3 reads TGTGCCAGCAGCGTGGGACAGGGGGCTAATTCACCCCTCCACTTT.

V gene TRBV2 combines with J gene TRBJ1-4; no reliable D call. Germline CDR1 and CDR2: SNHLY and FYNNEI. Trimming took 8 bases from V and 5 from J, leaving 9 bases between them. This CDR3 has 12 residues. The CDR3: CASRHENEKLFF. The CDR3, as DNA: TGTGCCAGCCGTCACGAAAATGAAAAACTGTTTTTT.

This chain uses TRBV6-5 with TRBJ2-7, with 8 bases aligning to TRBD2. The germline V gene has CDR1 MNHEY and CDR2 SVGAGI. V shed 2 bases and J 3 bases; nucleotides not matched to a gene: 9. The CDR3 contains 16 residues. CDR3 in DNA: TGTGCCAGCAGTTACAGGAAGGCGGGAGGTTTCTACGAGCAGTACTTC. Translating it yields CASSYRKAGGFYEQYF.

The genes are TRBV5-1 and TRBJ1-1; 8 bases agree with TRBD1. The CDR3 covers 14 residues. V lost 4 bases and J lost 6; bases outside the gene matches: 8. CDR1 SGHRS and CDR2 YFSETQ come from the germline V gene. The CDR3 DNA follows: TGCGCCAGCAGCCCCGGACAGGGCTTGGCTGAAGCTTTCTTT. It specifies CASSPGQGLAEAFF.

This chain uses TRBV5-1 with TRBJ2-7; TRBD2 agrees at 12 bases. CDR1 is SGHRS, CDR2 YFSETQ, per germline. The CDR3 is made up of 18 amino acids. After removal of 0 bases from V and 6 bases from J, the junction contained 13 bases not matched to a gene. The CDR3 loop reads CASSLGGLTSGSLSEQYF. In nucleotides, the CDR3 is TGCGCCAGCAGCTTGGGGGGATTGACTAGCGGGAGTCTTTCCGAGCAGTACTTC.

The rearrangement uses TRBV18 and TRBJ2-5, with 7 positions matching TRBD2. The CDR3 consists of 15 residues. Looked up from germline, CDR1 is KGHSH and CDR2 is LQKENI. The V and J ends lost 6 bases and 1 base, in that order; junction bases with no gene match: 8. The CDR3 DNA sequence: TGTGCCAGCTCCTCCATGGGAGGGCGCCAAGAGACCCAGTACTTC. Its protein is CASSSMGGRQETQYF. The entire variable domain, with the rest obtained from reference TRBV18 and TRBJ2-5, is as follows: NAGVMQNPRHLVRRRGQEARLRCSPMKGHSHVYWYRQLPEEGLKFMVYLQKENIIDESGMPKERFSAEFPKEGPSILRIQQVVRGDSAAYFCASSSMGGRQETQYFGPGTRLLVL.

Only one count was recorded for this clone. This chain connects TRBV19 to TRBJ2-7; D gene uncertain. The germline V gene has CDR1 LNHDA and CDR2 SQIVND (reference sequence). V shed 1 base and J shed 2 bases, with 12 bases lying between them. This CDR3 comprises 15 residues. CDR3 protein: CASSIARVFPYEQYF. The CDR3 coding sequence is TGTGCCAGTAGTATAGCCCGGGTCTTTCCCTACGAGCAGTACTTC.